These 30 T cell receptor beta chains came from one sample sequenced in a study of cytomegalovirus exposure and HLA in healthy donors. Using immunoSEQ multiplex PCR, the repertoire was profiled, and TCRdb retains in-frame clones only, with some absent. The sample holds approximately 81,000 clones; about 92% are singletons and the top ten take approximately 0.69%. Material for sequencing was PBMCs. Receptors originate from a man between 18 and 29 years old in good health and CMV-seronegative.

The CDR3, as DNA: TGTGCCAGCTCACCACCCCGCTCTGGGGCCAACGTCCTGACTTTC. Translation gives CASSPPRSGANVLTF. J is TRBJ2-6 and V is TRBV18; no definite D call. V lost 0 bases, J lost 0 bases, and 3 bases lay in between. From germline, CDR1 is KGHSH and CDR2 LQKENI. The CDR3 sequence is 15 residues long.

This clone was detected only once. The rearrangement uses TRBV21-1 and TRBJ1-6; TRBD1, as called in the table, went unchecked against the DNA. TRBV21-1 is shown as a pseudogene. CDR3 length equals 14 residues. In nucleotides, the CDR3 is TGTGCCAGCAGCAACGACAGGGGACTTTCACCCCTCCACTTT. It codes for CASSNDRGLSPLHF.

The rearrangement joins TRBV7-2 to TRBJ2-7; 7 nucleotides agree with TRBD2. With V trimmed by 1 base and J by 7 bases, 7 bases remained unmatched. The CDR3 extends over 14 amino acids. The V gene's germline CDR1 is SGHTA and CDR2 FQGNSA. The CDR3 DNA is TGTGCCAGCAGCTTAGAAAGCGGGATGAGGGAGCAGTACTTC. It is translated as CASSLESGMREQYF.

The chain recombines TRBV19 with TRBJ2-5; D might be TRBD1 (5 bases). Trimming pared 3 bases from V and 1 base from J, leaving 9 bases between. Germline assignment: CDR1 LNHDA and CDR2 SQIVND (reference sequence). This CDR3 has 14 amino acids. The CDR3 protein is CASSIGASQETQYF. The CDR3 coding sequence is TGTGCCAGTAGTATTGGGGCTTCCCAAGAGACCCAGTACTTC.

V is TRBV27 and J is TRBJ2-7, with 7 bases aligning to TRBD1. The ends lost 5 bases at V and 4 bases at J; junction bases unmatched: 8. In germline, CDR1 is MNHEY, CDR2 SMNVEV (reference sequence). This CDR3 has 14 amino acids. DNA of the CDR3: TGTGCCAGCAGTACACGGGACAGAACTTACGAGCAGTACTTC. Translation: CASSTRDRTYEQYF.

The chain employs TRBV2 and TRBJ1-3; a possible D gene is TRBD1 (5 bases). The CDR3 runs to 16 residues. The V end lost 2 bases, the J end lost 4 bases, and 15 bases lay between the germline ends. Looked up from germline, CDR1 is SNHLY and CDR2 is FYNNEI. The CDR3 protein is CASSEMVAGTGNTIYF. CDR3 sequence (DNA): TGTGCCAGCAGTGAAATGGTGGCGGGGACGGGAAACACCATATATTTT.

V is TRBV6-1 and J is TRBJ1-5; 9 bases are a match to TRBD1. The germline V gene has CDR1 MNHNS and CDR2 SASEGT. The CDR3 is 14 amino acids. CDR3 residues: CAASGTGINQPQHF. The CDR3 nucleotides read TGTGCAGCTTCTGGGACAGGGATCAATCAGCCCCAGCATTTT.

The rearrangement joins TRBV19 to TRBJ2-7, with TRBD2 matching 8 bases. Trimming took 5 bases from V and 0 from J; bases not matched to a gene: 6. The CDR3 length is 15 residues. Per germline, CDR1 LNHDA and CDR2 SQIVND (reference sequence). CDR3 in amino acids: CASSQNSGASYEQYF. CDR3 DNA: TGTGCCAGTAGTCAGAATAGCGGGGCCTCCTACGAGCAGTACTTC.

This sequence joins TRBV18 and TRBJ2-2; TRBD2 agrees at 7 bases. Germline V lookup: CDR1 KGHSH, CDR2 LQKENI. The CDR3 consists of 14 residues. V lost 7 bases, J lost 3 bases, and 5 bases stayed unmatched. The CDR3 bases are TGTGCCAGCTTACGAGCGGGGTACACCGGGGAGCTGTTTTTT. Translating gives CASLRAGYTGELFF.

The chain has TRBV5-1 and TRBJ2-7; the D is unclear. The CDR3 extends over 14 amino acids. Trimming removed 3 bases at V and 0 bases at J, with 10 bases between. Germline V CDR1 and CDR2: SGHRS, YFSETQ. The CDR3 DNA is TGCGCCAGCAGCTGGCTGGCAGGCTCCTACGAGCAGTACTTC. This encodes CASSWLAGSYEQYF.

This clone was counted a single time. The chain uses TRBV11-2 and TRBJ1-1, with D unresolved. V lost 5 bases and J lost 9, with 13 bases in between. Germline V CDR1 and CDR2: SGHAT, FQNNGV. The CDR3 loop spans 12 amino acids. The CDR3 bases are TGTGCCAGCAGCCTAACGGGTGAGCAAGCTTTCTTT. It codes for CASSLTGEQAFF.

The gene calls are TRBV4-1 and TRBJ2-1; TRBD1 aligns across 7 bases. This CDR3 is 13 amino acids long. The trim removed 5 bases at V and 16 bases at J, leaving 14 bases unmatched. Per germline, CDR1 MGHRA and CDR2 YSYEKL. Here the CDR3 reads CASSKWHRDSTFF. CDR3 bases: TGCGCCAGCAGCAAGTGGCACCGGGACAGCACCTTCTTC.

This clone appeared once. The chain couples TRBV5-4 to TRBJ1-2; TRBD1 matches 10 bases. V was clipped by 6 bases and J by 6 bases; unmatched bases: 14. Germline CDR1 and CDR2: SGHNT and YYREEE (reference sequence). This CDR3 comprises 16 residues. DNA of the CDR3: TGTGCCAGCAACCTAGGGGGACAGGGGAGCCTTCATGGCTACACCTTC. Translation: CASNLGGQGSLHGYTF.

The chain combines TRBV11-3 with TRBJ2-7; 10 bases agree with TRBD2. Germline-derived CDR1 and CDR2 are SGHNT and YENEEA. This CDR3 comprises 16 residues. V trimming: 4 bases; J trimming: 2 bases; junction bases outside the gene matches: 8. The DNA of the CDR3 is TGTGCCAGCAGCTCTCGAGGGACTAGCGTAGCCTACGAGCAGTACTTC. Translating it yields CASSSRGTSVAYEQYF.

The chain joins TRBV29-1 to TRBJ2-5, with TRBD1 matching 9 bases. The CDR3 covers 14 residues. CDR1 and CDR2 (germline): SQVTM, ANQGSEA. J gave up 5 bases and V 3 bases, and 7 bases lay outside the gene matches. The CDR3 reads CSVDWDREDETQYF. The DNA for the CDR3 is TGCAGCGTTGATTGGGACAGGGAGGATGAGACCCAGTACTTC.

CDR3 in amino acids: CASRQSGLTTAQYF. The CDR3 bases are TGTGCCAGCAGGCAATCGGGACTCACCACGGCCCAGTACTTC. The rearrangement uses TRBV2 and TRBJ2-5; tentative D call: TRBD2 (6 bases). The germline CDR1 and CDR2 sequences are SNHLY and FYNNEI. V dropped 6 bases and J dropped 9 bases, with 20 bases sitting between them. The CDR3 is 14 amino acids.

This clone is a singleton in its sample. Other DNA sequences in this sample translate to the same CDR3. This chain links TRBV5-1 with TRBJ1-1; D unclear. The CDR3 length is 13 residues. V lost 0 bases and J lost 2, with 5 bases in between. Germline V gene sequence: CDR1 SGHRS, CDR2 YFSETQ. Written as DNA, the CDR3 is TGCGCCAGCAGCTTGGCCAGTAACACTGAAGCTTTCTTT. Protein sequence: CASSLASNTEAFF.

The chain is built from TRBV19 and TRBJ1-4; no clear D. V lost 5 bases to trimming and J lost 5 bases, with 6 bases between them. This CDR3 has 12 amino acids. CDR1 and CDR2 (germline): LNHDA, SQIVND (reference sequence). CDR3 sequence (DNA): TGTGCCAGTAGTCTCTTGAATGAAAAACTGTTTTTT. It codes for CASSLLNEKLFF.

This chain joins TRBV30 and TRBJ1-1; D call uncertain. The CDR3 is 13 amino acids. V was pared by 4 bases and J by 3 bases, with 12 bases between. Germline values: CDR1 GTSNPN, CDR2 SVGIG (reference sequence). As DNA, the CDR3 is TGTGCCTGGATCCGGGTGTACGACACTGAAGCTTTCTTT. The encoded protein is CAWIRVYDTEAFF.

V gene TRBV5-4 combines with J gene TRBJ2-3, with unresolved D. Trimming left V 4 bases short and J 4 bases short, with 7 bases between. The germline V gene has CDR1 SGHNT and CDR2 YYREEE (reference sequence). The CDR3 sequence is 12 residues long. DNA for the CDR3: TGTGCCAGCAGCCAGGCTGCAGATACGCAGTATTTT. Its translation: CASSQAADTQYF.

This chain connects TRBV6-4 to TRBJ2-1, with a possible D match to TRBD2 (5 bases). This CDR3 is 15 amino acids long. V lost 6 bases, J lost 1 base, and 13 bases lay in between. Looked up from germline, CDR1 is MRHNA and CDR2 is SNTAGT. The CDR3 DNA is TGTGCCAGCAGCTCCCAGGACTCTTCCTACAATGAGCAGTTCTTC. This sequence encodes CASSSQDSSYNEQFF.

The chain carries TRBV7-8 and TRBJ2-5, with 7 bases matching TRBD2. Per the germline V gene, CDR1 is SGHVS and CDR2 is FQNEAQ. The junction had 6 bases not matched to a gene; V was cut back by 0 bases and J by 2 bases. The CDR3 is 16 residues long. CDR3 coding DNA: TGTGCCAGCAGCTTAGCGCCTGCTAGCGGACAAGAGACCCAGTACTTC. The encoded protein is CASSLAPASGQETQYF.

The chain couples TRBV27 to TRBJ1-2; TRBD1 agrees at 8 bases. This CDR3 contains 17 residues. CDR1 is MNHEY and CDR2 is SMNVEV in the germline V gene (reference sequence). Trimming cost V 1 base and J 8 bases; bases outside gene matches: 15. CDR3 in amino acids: CASSLLGAGGDAEGYTF. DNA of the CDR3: TGTGCCAGCAGTTTATTGGGGGCAGGGGGCGATGCTGAGGGCTACACCTTC.

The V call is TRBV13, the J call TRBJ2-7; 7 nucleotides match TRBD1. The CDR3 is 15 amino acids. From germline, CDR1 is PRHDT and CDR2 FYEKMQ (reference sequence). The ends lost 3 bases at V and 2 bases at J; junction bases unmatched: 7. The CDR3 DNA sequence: TGTGCCAGCAGCTTCCGACAGGGTACACCCTACGAGCAGTACTTC. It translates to CASSFRQGTPYEQYF.

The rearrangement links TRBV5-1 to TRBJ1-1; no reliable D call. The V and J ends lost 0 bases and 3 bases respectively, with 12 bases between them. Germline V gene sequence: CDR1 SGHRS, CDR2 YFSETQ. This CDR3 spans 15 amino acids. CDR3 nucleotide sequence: TGCGCCAGCAGCTTGGGGGCCGTCGGGGACACTGAAGCTTTCTTT. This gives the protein CASSLGAVGDTEAFF.

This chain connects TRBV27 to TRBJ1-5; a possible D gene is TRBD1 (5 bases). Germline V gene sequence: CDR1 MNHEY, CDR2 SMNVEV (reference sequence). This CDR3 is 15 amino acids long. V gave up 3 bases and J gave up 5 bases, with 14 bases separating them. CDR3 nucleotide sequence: TGTGCCAGCAGTTTTGGAGGGGATGGCGATCAGCCCCAGCATTTT. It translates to CASSFGGDGDQPQHF.

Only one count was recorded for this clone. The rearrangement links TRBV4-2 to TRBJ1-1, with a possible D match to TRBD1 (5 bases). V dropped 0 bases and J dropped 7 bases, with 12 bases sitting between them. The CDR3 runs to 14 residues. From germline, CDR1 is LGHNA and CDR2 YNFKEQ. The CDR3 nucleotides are TGTGCCAGCAGCCAAGACGTGGGGCCGCGTGAAGCTTTCTTT. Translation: CASSQDVGPREAFF.

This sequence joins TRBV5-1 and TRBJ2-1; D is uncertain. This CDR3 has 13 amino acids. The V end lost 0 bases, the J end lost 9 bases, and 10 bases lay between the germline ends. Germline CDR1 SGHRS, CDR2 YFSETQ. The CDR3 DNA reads TGCGCCAGCAGCTTGGTTTCTTCGTCTGAGCAGTTCTTC. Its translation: CASSLVSSSEQFF.

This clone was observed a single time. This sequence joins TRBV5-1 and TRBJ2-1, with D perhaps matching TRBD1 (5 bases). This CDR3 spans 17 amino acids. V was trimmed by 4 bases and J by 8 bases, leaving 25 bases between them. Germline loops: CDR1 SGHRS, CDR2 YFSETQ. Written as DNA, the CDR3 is TGCGCCAGCAGCCCCCTGCAAGGGGATTCCTTCGGGTATGAGCAGTTCTTC. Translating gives CASSPLQGDSFGYEQFF.

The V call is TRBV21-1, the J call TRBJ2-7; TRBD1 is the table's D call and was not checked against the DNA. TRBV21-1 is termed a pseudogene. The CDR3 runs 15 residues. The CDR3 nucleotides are TGTGCCAGCAGCACCCACCACAGGGGATGGGACGAGCAGTACTTC. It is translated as CASSTHHRGWDEQYF.